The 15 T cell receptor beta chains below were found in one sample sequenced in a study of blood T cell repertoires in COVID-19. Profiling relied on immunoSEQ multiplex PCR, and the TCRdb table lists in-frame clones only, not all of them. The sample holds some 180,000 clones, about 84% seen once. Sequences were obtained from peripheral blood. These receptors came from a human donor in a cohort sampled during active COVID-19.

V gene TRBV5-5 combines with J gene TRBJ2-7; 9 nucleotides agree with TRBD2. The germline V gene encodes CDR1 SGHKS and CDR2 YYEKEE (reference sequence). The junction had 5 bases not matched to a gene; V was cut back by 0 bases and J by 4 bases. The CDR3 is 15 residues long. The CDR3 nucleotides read TGTGCCAGCAGCTTGGTGGCTAGCGGGGATTACGAGCAGTACTTC. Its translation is CASSLVASGDYEQYF. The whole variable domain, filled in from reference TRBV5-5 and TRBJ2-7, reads DAGVTQSPTHLIKTRGQQVTLRCSPISGHKSVSWYQQVLGQGPQFIFQYYEKEERGRGNFPDRFSARQFPNYSSELNVNALLLGDSALYLCASSLVASGDYEQYFGPGTRLTVT.

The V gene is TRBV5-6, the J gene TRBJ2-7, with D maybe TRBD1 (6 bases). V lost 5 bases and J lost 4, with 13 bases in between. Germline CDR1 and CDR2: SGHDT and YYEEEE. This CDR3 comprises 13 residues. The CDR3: CASSFGTIYEQYF. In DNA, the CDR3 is TGTGCCAGCAGTTTCGGGACAATATACGAGCAGTACTTC. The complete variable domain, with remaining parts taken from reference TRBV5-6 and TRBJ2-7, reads DAGVTQSPTHLIKTRGQQVTLRCSPKSGHDTVSWYQQALGQGPQFIFQYYEEEERQRGNFPDRFSGHQFPNYSSELNVNALLLGDSALYLCASSFGTIYEQYFGPGTRLTVT.

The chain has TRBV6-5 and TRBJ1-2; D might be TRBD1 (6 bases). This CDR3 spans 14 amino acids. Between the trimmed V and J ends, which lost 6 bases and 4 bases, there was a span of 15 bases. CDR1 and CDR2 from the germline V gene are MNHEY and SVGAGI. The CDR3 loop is CASRSSTGSYGYTF. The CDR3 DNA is TGTGCCAGCAGGTCATCGACAGGCTCCTATGGCTACACCTTC.

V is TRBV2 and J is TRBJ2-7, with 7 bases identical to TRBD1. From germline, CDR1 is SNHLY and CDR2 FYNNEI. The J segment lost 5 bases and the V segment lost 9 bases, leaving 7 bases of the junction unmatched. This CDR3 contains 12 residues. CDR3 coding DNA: TGTGCCAGATCGACAGGGTCGCACGAGCAGTACTTC. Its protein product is CARSTGSHEQYF.

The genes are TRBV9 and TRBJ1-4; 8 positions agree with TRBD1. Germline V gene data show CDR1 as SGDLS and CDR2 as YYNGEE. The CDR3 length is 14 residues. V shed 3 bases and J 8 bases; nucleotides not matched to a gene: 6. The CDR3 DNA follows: TGTGCCAGCAGCGCCGGACAGGGAAACGAAAAACTGTTTTTT. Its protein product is CASSAGQGNEKLFF.

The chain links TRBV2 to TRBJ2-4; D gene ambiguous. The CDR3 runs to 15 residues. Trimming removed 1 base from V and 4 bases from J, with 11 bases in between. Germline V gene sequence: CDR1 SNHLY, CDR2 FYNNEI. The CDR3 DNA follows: TGTGCCAGCAGTGAAGGAGCATTTAGAAAAAACATTCAGTACTTC. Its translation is CASSEGAFRKNIQYF.

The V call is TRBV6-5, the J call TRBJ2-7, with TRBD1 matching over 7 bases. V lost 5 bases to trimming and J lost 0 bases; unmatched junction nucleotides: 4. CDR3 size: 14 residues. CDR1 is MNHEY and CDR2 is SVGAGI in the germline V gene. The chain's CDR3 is CASSTGVSSYEQYF. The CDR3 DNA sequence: TGTGCCAGCAGTACAGGGGTTAGCTCCTACGAGCAGTACTTC.

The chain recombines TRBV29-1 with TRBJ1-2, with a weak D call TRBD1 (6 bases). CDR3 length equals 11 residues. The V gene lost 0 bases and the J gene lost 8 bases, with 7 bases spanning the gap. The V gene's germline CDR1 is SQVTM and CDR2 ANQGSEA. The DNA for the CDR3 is TGCAGCGTTGAAGATAGGGGGGGCTACACCTTC. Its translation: CSVEDRGGYTF.

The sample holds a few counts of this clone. Here the CDR3 reads CASSGPRGLRQYF. The CDR3 nucleotides are TGTGCCAGCAGTGGGCCCCGGGGGTTACGGCAGTACTTC. V usage is TRBV2 and J usage is TRBJ2-7; TRBD2 might be the D (6 bases). The CDR3 totals 13 residues. Germline assignment: CDR1 SNHLY and CDR2 FYNNEI. Between the trimmed V and J ends, which lost 4 bases and 9 bases, there was a span of 16 bases.

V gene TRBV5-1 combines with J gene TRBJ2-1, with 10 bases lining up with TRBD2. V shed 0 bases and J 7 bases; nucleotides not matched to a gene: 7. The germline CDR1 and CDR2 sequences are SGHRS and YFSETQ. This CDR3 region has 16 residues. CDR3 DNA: TGCGCCAGCAGCTTGGTTGTAGCGGGGGGCGAGAATGAGCAGTTCTTC. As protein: CASSLVVAGGENEQFF.

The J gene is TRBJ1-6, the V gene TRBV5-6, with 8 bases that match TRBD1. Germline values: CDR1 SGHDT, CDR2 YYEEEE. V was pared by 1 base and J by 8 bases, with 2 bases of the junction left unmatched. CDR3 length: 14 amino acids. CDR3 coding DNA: TGTGCCAGCAGCTTGTTGGACAGGGATTCACCCCTCCACTTT. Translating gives CASSLLDRDSPLHF. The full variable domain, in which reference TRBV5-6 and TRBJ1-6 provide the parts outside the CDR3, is DAGVTQSPTHLIKTRGQQVTLRCSPKSGHDTVSWYQQALGQGPQFIFQYYEEEERQRGNFPDRFSGHQFPNYSSELNVNALLLGDSALYLCASSLLDRDSPLHFGNGTRLTVT.

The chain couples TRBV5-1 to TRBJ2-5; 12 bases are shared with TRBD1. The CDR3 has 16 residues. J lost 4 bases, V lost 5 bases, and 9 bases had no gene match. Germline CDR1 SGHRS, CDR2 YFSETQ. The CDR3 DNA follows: TGCGCCAGCAGGTTAGGCGGGACAGGGGGCCGAGAGACCCAGTACTTC. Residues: CASRLGGTGGRETQYF.

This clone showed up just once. The CDR3 DNA reads TGTGCCAGCAGTTTTAGCGTGGCAGATACGCAGTATTTT. As protein: CASSFSVADTQYF. The chain links TRBV11-1 to TRBJ2-3; D is possibly TRBD2 (5 bases). Trimming removed 6 bases at V and 4 bases at J, with 11 bases between. The CDR3 contains 13 residues. The germline gives CDR1 SGHAT, CDR2 FQDESV (reference sequence).

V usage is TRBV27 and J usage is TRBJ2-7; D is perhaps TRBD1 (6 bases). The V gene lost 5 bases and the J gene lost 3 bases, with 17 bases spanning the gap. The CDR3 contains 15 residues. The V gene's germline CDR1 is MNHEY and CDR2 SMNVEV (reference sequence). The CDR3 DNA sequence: TGTGCCAGCAGTCCATCGACAGGTTTAGGCTACGAGCAGTACTTC. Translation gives CASSPSTGLGYEQYF.

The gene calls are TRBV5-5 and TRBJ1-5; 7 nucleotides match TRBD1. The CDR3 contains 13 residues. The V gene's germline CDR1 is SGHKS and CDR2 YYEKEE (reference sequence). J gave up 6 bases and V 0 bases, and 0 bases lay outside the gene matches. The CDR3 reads CASSLEGAQPQHF. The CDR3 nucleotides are TGTGCCAGCAGCTTGGAGGGGGCTCAGCCCCAGCATTTT.